This T cell receptor (beta chain) was captured in a study of T cells in Graves' hyperthyroidism and ophthalmopathy. TCR beta CDR3 region amplification was performed from RNA transcripts. TCR CDR3 regions were first amplified by RT-PCR with HTBI primers. TCRdb called the multiplex PCR reads again in MiXCR, with one record for every CDR3 protein. The sample lists nearly 750,000 distinct CDR3 sequences, roughly 32% occurring once. Germline CDR1 is SGHRS and CDR2 is YFSETQ. The CDR3 length equals 23 residues, ends included. A remark on this clonotype: The DNA is omitted, as the CDR3 cannot be located on it reliably, and the CDR3 follows TCRdb's listing.

This chain connects TRBV5-1 to TRBJ2-2; the table's D call, TRBD1, was not checked against the DNA. The TCR was taken from a woman between 40 and 55 years old with Graves' hyperthyroidism. Source material: blood. This chain's CDR3 is CASSQGTGANVLTFGAGTGELFF.